This T cell receptor (beta chain) was found in a study of blood T cell repertoires in COVID-19. Profiling relied on immunoSEQ multiplex PCR, and the TCRdb table lists in-frame clones only, not all of them. Of just over 300,000 clones listed, 70% to 90% are singletons. Study members were between about 18 and 89 years old and lived in 20 to 25 US regions. Self-reported history from a screening survey and questionnaire set each donor's cohort. Sequencing input: PBMCs or T cells enriched from blood (not recorded which). This clonotype originated in a man aged 25 to 40 who had recovered from COVID-19.

DNA for the CDR3: TGTGCCACGAGCGGGCCCCGGGATGAGCAGTTCTTC. Amino acids: CATSGPRDEQFF. The chain has TRBV5-4 and TRBJ2-1; tentative D call: TRBD2 (6 bases). Germline V gene sequence: CDR1 SGHNT, CDR2 YYREEE (reference sequence). V was pared by 9 bases and J by 8 bases, with 15 bases between. CDR3 length: 12 residues.